These 9 T cell receptor beta chains share one sample of origin, sequenced in a study of regulatory T cells in long-lasting Graves disease. Building of the TCR beta libraries involved iRepertoire HTBI primers and Arm-PCR of CDR3 regions. TCRdb reprocessed the multiplex PCR reads via MiXCR and lists one record per CDR3 protein. The sample carries about 560,000 distinct CDR3 sequences, about 16% recorded once. The time point: newly diagnosed GD, antithyroid drugs for less than 3 months. Isolated PBMC RNA provided the starting material for the TCR library. The sample also formed part of further work on T cells in Graves' hyperthyroidism and ophthalmopathy.

This specimen consisted of peripheral blood mononuclear cells (PBMCs), obtained at new diagnosis, from a patient treated with antithyroid drugs. Every receptor here comes from a man younger than 35 with Graves disease.

V and J are TRBV10-3 and TRBJ1-2, with D uncertain. V was trimmed by 6 bases and J by 4 bases, leaving 12 bases between them. The CDR3 extends over 13 amino acids. Germline CDR1 is ENHRY and CDR2 is SYGVKD. The CDR3 coding sequence is TGTGCCATCAGCGGGCGGGGTGGCTATGGCTACACCTTC. It codes for CAISGRGGYGYTF.

This clonotype was counted a few times. The V and J genes are TRBV5-1 and TRBJ1-1, with D possibly being TRBD1 (5 bases). V was trimmed by 0 bases and J by 3 bases, leaving 12 bases between them. The CDR3 covers 15 residues. Germline V gene sequence: CDR1 SGHRS, CDR2 YFSETQ. The CDR3 DNA reads TGCGCCAGCAGCTTGGAGGGACCCCGGGACACTGAAGCTTTCTTT. Translating gives CASSLEGPRDTEAFF.

This clonotype was seen ten or more times. V usage is TRBV27 and J usage is TRBJ2-7, with D perhaps TRBD1 (5 bases). CDR1 and CDR2 from the germline V gene are MNHEY and SMNVEV (reference sequence). Trimming shortened V by 5 bases and J by 3 bases, and 11 bases separated the two germline ends. This CDR3 has 13 residues. CDR3 DNA: TGTGCCAGCAGTCAAAAGGGGAACTACGAGCAGTACTTC. Residues: CASSQKGNYEQYF.

The V and J genes are TRBV30 and TRBJ2-7; no clear D gene. CDR1 and CDR2 from the germline V gene are GTSNPN and SVGIG (reference sequence). This CDR3 comprises 13 residues. Trimming removed 0 bases from V and 0 bases from J, with 6 bases in between. CDR3 in DNA: TGTGCCTGGAGTGTAGCCAGCTCCTACGAGCAGTACTTC. Translating it yields CAWSVASSYEQYF.

Ten or more counts support this clonotype. The chain couples TRBV2 to TRBJ2-3, with D uncertain. Trimming removed 6 bases from V and 2 bases from J, with 12 bases in between. CDR1 and CDR2 from the germline V gene are SNHLY and FYNNEI. This CDR3 has 14 amino acids. In nucleotides, the CDR3 is TGTGCCAGCAGACAAAGCCAGCTCACAGATACGCAGTATTTT. This encodes CASRQSQLTDTQYF.

This clonotype was observed many times. The chain joins TRBV7-8 to TRBJ2-1; D call uncertain. V lost 5 bases and J lost 13, with 15 bases in between. This CDR3 has 12 residues. CDR1 is SGHVS and CDR2 is FQNEAQ in the germline V gene. The CDR3 region has the DNA TGTGCCAGCAGCCATTCAACGGCCGGACAGTTCTTC. It encodes CASSHSTAGQFF.

This clonotype was seen more than once but under ten times. The chain uses TRBV2 and TRBJ1-2, with D tentatively TRBD1 (5 bases). This CDR3 contains 15 residues. Trimming took off 8 bases at V and 2 bases at J, with 18 bases between the two ends. The germline gives CDR1 SNHLY, CDR2 FYNNEI. The CDR3 sequence is CASRPSGGDNYGYTF. The CDR3, as DNA: TGTGCCAGCCGACCCTCCGGGGGGGACAACTATGGCTACACCTTC.

This clonotype was detected ten times or more. The J gene is TRBJ1-1, the V gene TRBV5-1; D remains unclear. Looked up from germline, CDR1 is SGHRS and CDR2 is YFSETQ. The CDR3 is 12 residues long. Trimming stripped 0 bases from V and 7 bases from J, with 7 bases between. CDR3 protein: CASSLGHREAFF. The DNA of the CDR3 is TGCGCCAGCAGCTTGGGACACCGTGAAGCTTTCTTT.

The chain links TRBV10-3 to TRBJ2-3; 9 nucleotides agree with TRBD2. J lost 3 bases, V lost 11 bases, and 15 bases had no gene match. The CDR3 covers 16 residues. Germline assignment: CDR1 ENHRY and CDR2 SYGVKD. This chain's CDR3 is CAARGSGRSMTDTQYF. DNA of the CDR3: TGTGCCGCGCGGGGTAGCGGGAGATCTATGACAGATACGCAGTATTTT.